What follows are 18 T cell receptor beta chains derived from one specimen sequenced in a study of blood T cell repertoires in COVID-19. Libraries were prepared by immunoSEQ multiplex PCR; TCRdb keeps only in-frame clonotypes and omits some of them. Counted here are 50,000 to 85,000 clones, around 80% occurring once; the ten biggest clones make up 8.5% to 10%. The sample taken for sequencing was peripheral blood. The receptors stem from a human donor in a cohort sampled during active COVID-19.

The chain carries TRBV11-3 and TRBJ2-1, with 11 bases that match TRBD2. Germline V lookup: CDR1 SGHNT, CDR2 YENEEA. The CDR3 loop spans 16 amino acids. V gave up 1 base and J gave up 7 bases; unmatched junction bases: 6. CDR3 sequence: CASSLGLAGGGNEQFF. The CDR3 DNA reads TGTGCCAGCAGCTTAGGTCTAGCGGGAGGCGGTAATGAGCAGTTCTTC.

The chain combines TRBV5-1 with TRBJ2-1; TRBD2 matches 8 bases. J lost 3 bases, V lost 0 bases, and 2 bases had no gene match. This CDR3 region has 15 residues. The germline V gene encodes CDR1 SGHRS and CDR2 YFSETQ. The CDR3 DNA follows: TGCGCCAGCAGCTTGGCGGGAGGGTTCTACAATGAGCAGTTCTTC. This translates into CASSLAGGFYNEQFF. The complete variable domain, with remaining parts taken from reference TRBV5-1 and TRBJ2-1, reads KAGVTQTPRYLIKTRGQQVTLSCSPISGHRSVSWYQQTPGQGLQFLFEYFSETQRNKGNFPGRFSGRQFSNSRSEMNVSTLELGDSALYLCASSLAGGFYNEQFFGPGTRLTVL.

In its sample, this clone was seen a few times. The CDR3 sequence is CASKIQRDPYYEQFF. CDR3 DNA: TGTGCCAGCAAGATTCAGCGGGATCCCTATTATGAGCAGTTCTTC. The gene calls are TRBV2 and TRBJ2-1; TRBD2 matches at 7 bases. The germline CDR1 and CDR2 sequences are SNHLY and FYNNEI. The CDR3 is made up of 15 amino acids. With V trimmed by 7 bases and J by 8 bases, 14 bases remained unmatched.

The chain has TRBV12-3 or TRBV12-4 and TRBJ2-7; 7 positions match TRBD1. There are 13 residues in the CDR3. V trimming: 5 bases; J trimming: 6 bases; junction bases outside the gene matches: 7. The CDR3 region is CASSATGLSEQYF. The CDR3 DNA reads TGTGCCAGCAGTGCGACAGGGTTGAGCGAGCAGTACTTC.

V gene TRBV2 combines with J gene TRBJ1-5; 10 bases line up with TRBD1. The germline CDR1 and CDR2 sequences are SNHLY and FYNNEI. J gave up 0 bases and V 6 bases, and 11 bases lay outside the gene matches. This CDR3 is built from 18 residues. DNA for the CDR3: TGTGCCAGCAGCGCCGGGACAGGGGTACTCCGTAGCAATCAGCCCCAGCATTTT. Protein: CASSAGTGVLRSNQPQHF.

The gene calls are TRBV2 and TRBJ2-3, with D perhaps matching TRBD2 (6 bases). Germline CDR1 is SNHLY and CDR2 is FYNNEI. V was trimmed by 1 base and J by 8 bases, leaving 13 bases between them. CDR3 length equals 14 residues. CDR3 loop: CASSEVAGIGTQYF. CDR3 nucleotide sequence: TGTGCCAGCAGTGAAGTGGCGGGAATAGGTACGCAGTATTTT.

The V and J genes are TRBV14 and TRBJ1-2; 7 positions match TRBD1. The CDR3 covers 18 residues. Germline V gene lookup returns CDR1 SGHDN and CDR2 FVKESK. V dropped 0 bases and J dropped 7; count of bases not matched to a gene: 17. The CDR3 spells CASSQDWAQGGYAFGYTF. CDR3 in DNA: TGTGCCAGCAGCCAAGATTGGGCCCAGGGGGGCTATGCCTTTGGCTACACCTTC.

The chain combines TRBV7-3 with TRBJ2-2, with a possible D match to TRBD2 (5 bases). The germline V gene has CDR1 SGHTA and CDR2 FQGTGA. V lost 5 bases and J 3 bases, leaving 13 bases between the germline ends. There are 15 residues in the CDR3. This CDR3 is CASSRSGSDTGELFF. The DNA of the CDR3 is TGTGCCAGCAGCCGCTCGGGATCCGACACCGGGGAGCTGTTTTTT.

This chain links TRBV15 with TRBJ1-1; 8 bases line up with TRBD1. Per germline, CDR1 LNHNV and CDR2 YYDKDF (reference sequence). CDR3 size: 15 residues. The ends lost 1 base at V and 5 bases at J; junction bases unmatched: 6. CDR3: CATSRAQGAGTEAFF. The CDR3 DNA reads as TGTGCCACCAGCAGAGCTCAGGGGGCTGGTACTGAAGCTTTCTTT.

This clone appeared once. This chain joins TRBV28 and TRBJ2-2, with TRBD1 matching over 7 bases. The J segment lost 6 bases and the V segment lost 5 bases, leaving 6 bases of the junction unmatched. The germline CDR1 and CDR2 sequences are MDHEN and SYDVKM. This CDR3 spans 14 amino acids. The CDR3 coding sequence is TGTGCCAGCAGTCGACAGGGTGGCGCCGGGGAGCTGTTTTTT. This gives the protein CASSRQGGAGELFF.

CDR3 residues: CASSVNRGTGGNQPQHF. The CDR3 bases are TGTGCCAGCAGTGTAAATCGGGGGACAGGGGGCAATCAGCCCCAGCATTTT. The chain uses TRBV2 and TRBJ1-5, with TRBD1 matching over 10 bases. The CDR3 runs 17 residues. Germline-derived CDR1 and CDR2 are SNHLY and FYNNEI. V was pared by 4 bases and J by 2 bases, with 8 bases of the junction left unmatched.

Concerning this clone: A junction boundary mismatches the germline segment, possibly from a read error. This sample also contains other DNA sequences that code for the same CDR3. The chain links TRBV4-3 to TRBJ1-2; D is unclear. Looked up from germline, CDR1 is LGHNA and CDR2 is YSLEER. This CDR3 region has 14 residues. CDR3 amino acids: CASSQDSTNYGYTF. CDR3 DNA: TGCGCCAGCAGCCAAGATTCTACTAACTATGGCTACACCTTT.

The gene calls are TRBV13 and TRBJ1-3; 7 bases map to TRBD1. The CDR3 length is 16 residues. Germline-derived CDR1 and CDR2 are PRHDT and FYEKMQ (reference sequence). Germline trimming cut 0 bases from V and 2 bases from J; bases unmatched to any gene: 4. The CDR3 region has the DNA TGTGCCAGCAGCTTAGGCCCAACAGGGGCTGGAAACACCATATATTTT. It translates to CASSLGPTGAGNTIYF. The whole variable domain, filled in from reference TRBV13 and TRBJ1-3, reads AAGVIQSPRHLIKEKRETATLKCYPIPRHDTVYWYQQGPGQDPQFLISFYEKMQSDKGSIPDRFSAQQFSDYHSELNMSSLELGDSALYFCASSLGPTGAGNTIYFGEGSWLTVV.

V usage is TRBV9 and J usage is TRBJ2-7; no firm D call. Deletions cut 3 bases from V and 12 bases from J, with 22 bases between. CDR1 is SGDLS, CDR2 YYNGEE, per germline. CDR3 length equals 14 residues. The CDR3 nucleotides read TGTGCCAGCAGCGCCCACCGGGTGGCGGTCGAGAGGTACTTC. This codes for CASSAHRVAVERYF.

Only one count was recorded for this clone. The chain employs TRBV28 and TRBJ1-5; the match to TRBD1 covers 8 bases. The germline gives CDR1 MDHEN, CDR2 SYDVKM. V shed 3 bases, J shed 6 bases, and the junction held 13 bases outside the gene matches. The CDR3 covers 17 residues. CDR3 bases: TGTGCCAGCAGTTTTGAGGCAGGGGGCCGAATCCGTCAGCCCCAGCATTTT. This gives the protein CASSFEAGGRIRQPQHF.

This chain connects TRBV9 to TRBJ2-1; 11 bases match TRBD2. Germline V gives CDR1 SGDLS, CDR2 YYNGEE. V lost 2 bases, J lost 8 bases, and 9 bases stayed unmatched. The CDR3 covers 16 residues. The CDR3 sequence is CASSVDLAGGGDEQFF. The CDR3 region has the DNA TGTGCCAGCAGCGTGGATCTAGCGGGGGGAGGGGATGAGCAGTTCTTC. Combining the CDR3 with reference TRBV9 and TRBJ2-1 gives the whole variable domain DSGVTQTPKHLITATGQRVTLRCSPRSGDLSVYWYQQSLDQGLQFLIQYYNGEERAKGNILERFSAQQFPDLHSELNLSSLELGDSALYFCASSVDLAGGGDEQFFGPGTRLTVL.

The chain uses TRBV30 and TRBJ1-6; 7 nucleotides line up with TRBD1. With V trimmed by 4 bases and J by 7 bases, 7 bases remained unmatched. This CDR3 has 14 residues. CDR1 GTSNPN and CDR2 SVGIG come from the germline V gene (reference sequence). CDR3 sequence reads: CAWTVARGNSPLHF. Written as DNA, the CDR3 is TGTGCCTGGACCGTAGCCAGGGGGAATTCACCCCTCCACTTT. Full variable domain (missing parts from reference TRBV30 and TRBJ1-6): SQTIHQWPATLVQPVGSPLSLECTVEGTSNPNLYWYRQAAGRGLQLLFYSVGIGQISSEVPQNLSASRPQDRQFILSSKKLLLSDSGFYLCAWTVARGNSPLHFGNGTRLTVT.

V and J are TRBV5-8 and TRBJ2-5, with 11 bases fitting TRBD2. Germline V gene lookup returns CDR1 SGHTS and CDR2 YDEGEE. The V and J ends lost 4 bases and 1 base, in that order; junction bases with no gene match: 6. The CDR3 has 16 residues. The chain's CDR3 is CASSTGLAGSQETQYF. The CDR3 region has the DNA TGTGCCAGCAGCACTGGACTAGCGGGTTCCCAAGAGACCCAGTACTTC.